This T cell receptor beta chain derives from a study of T cells in Graves' hyperthyroidism and ophthalmopathy. The study, taken as a whole, reports: Most thyroid clonotypes that were expanded above 0.001 also turned up in blood.

Amplified regions were TCR beta CDR3 sequences from RNA transcripts. Initially, a first-round RT-PCR of the TCR CDR3 employed the HTBI primer set. TCRdb called the multiplex PCR reads again in MiXCR, with one record for every CDR3 protein. Of more than 650,000 distinct CDR3 sequences listed, around 15% are singletons. This CDR3 has 14 amino acids. Germline CDR1 reads DFQATT; CDR2 reads SNEGSKA (reference sequence). The V segment lost 6 bases and the J segment 1 base; nucleotides outside the gene matches: 9. As concerns this clonotype: The antigen remains unidentified. A read error may be the cause here, since a much bigger clone is one base away.

The receptor comes from a woman under 30 with Graves' hyperthyroidism. The chain recombines TRBV20-1 with TRBJ2-7, with 7 bases fitting TRBD1. Material for sequencing was blood. Here the CDR3 reads CSATRGRLSYEQYF. DNA of the CDR3: TGCAGTGCCACGAGGGGGCGCTTATCCTACGAGCAGTACTTC.